This T cell receptor beta chain was identified in a study of cytomegalovirus exposure and HLA in healthy donors. Researchers ran the PCR with 60 Vbeta and 13 Jbeta primers. TCRdb's table, derived via immunoSEQ multiplex PCR, lists solely in-frame clones and lacks some. Here the sample table reports about 170,000 clones. Germline V gene lookup returns CDR1 SGHTS and CDR2 YDEGEE. The CDR3 is 14 residues long. With 2 bases removed from V and 5 bases from J, the gap between germline ends came to 13 bases. Sequenced input: PBMCs. This clonotype was sampled from a woman younger than 30 in good health and CMV-seropositive. The V call is TRBV5-8, the J call TRBJ1-1; D not resolved. The CDR3 region has the DNA TGTGCCAGCAGCTTATTGTGGAGGTGGACTGAAGCTTTCTTT. It specifies CASSLLWRWTEAFF.